What follows are 26 T cell receptor beta chains derived from one specimen sequenced in a study of response to subunit inactivated influenza vaccine. TCRdb re-called the RT-PCR reads with MiXCR, one entry per CDR3 protein. The sample lists 560,000 or so distinct CDR3 sequences; around 8% were seen once. Specimen: PBMCs from blood, collected 23 to 25 months after vaccination. The source of these receptors is a man in his fifties or sixties who received an inactivated influenza vaccine.

This clonotype was recorded at least ten times. The chain recombines TRBV12-3 or TRBV12-4 with TRBJ2-1, with 7 bases matching TRBD2. This CDR3 has 14 residues. V lost 5 bases and J lost 6; bases outside the gene matches: 7. The CDR3 coding sequence is TGTGCCAGCAGTCCAAGCGGGATGTTCAATGAGCAGTTCTTC. Translated, it gives CASSPSGMFNEQFF.

CDR3 region: CASGTNSYEQYF. CDR3 DNA sequence: TGTGCCAGCGGGACTAACTCCTACGAGCAGTACTTC. The V call is TRBV10-3, the J call TRBJ2-7; TRBD2 agrees at 7 bases. The CDR3 is made up of 12 amino acids. The germline V gene has CDR1 ENHRY and CDR2 SYGVKD. V dropped 10 bases and J dropped 0; count of bases not matched to a gene: 3.

This clonotype was counted between two and nine times. The rearrangement uses TRBV9 and TRBJ1-2; D might be TRBD1 (5 bases). CDR3 length: 16 residues. Germline CDR1 and CDR2: SGDLS and YYNGEE. V was shortened by 0 bases and J by 2 bases, with 14 bases between the two germline ends. For the CDR3, the DNA is TGTGCCAGCAGCGTAGGGGGTTCCGGGGGAAACTATGGCTACACCTTC. It specifies CASSVGGSGGNYGYTF.

This CDR3 reads CASSVLRGENTGELFF. CDR3 bases: TGTGCCAGCAGCGTTTTGAGGGGGGAGAACACCGGGGAGCTGTTTTTT. The chain uses TRBV9 and TRBJ2-2; D tentatively fits TRBD1 or TRBD2 (6 bases each). The V and J ends lost 2 bases and 1 base respectively, with 12 bases between them. Germline V lookup: CDR1 SGDLS, CDR2 YYNGEE. There are 16 residues in the CDR3. Full variable domain (rest looked up from reference TRBV9 and TRBJ2-2): DSGVTQTPKHLITATGQRVTLRCSPRSGDLSVYWYQQSLDQGLQFLIQYYNGEERAKGNILERFSAQQFPDLHSELNLSSLELGDSALYFCASSVLRGENTGELFFGEGSRLTVL.

The chain uses TRBV5-5 and TRBJ2-7; 7 bases match TRBD1. Germline assignment: CDR1 SGHKS and CDR2 YYEKEE (reference sequence). The CDR3 runs to 12 residues. J lost 7 bases, V lost 3 bases, and 4 bases had no gene match. The CDR3 loop is CASSYQGVEQYF. The CDR3 DNA reads TGTGCCAGCAGCTACCAGGGGGTTGAGCAGTACTTC.

There are many counts of this clonotype. CDR3 protein: CASSFTSRPRGHEQYF. The CDR3 DNA sequence: TGTGCCAGCAGTTTCACCTCCCGACCGCGGGGCCACGAGCAGTACTTC. The V gene is TRBV6-5, the J gene TRBJ2-7, with D possibly matching TRBD2 (6 bases). Germline V lookup: CDR1 MNHEY, CDR2 SVGAGI. V gave up 4 bases and J gave up 5 bases, with 21 bases separating them. The CDR3 has 16 residues.

V usage is TRBV3-1 and J usage is TRBJ1-6, with unresolved D. Trimming pared 6 bases from V and 7 bases from J, leaving 13 bases between. The V gene's germline CDR1 is LGHDT and CDR2 YNNKEL (reference sequence). CDR3 size: 14 residues. The CDR3 spells CASSFGLRNSPLHF. The CDR3, as DNA: TGTGCCAGCAGTTTCGGGCTAAGGAATTCACCCCTCCACTTT.

This clonotype has only one observation. The chain uses TRBV6-5 and TRBJ2-1; 10 bases fit TRBD2. Germline assignment: CDR1 MNHEY and CDR2 SVGAGI. The CDR3 has 17 residues. The ends lost 3 bases at V and 4 bases at J; junction bases unmatched: 9. This chain's CDR3 is CASSYWLAGEGYNEQFF. CDR3 sequence (DNA): TGTGCCAGCAGTTATTGGCTAGCGGGGGAGGGGTACAATGAGCAGTTCTTC.

CDR3 DNA sequence: TGTGCCACCAGTGATCGCCCCCTCGCGGGAGGCCCCACAGATACGCAGTATTTT. Translated: CATSDRPLAGGPTDTQYF. The chain is built from TRBV24-1 and TRBJ2-3; TRBD2 aligns across 8 bases. With 3 bases clipped from V and 2 bases from J, the junction kept 12 bases outside the gene matches. The CDR3 length is 18 residues. CDR1 is KGHDR and CDR2 is SFDVKD in the germline V gene.

This chain links TRBV12-3 or TRBV12-4 with TRBJ2-2; 10 bases are shared with TRBD1. The junction had 6 bases not matched to a gene; V was cut back by 7 bases and J by 7 bases. This CDR3 is 14 amino acids long. The CDR3 coding sequence is TGTGCCAGCATTGACAGGGGGCAAGTCGGGGAGCTGTTTTTT. This gives the protein CASIDRGQVGELFF.

This clonotype was counted ten times or more. This CDR3 reads CASSYGDGRTQYF. The CDR3 DNA follows: TGTGCCAGCAGTTACGGGGACGGGAGGACCCAGTACTTC. The chain employs TRBV6-6 and TRBJ2-5; maybe TRBD2 (6 bases). The CDR3 spans 13 residues. Germline V gives CDR1 MNHNY, CDR2 SVGAGI (reference sequence). V was pared by 2 bases and J by 7 bases, with 11 bases between.

This clonotype was found many times. This rearrangement joins TRBV18 to TRBJ2-7; TRBD1 matches 8 bases. Germline V gene data show CDR1 as KGHSH and CDR2 as LQKENI. This CDR3 has 14 amino acids. Trimming removed 2 bases from V and 6 bases from J; junction bases left unmatched: 6. CDR3 loop: CASSPSGQGIEQYF. The CDR3 DNA reads TGTGCCAGCTCACCATCCGGACAGGGCATCGAGCAGTACTTC.

This clonotype was counted many times. The rearrangement uses TRBV6-1 and TRBJ1-4; D is uncertain. Germline CDR1 and CDR2: MNHNS and SASEGT. The CDR3 loop spans 13 amino acids. The V and J ends lost 2 bases and 2 bases respectively, with 3 bases between them. The CDR3: CASSERTNEKLFF. The CDR3, as DNA: TGTGCCAGCAGTGAAAGGACTAATGAAAAACTGTTTTTT.

This clonotype appeared many times. The chain joins TRBV6-4 to TRBJ1-1; 7 bases are a match to TRBD1. The CDR3 contains 15 residues. J gave up 1 base and V 0 bases, and 2 bases lay outside the gene matches. Looked up from germline, CDR1 is MRHNA and CDR2 is SNTAGT. The CDR3 DNA follows: TGTGCCAGCAGTGACTCTTACAGGGGGAACACTGAAGCTTTCTTT. Its protein product is CASSDSYRGNTEAFF.

V gene TRBV6-5 combines with J gene TRBJ2-2; D is ambiguous. Trimming took off 10 bases at V and 7 bases at J, with 7 bases between the two ends. Germline V CDR1 and CDR2: MNHEY, SVGAGI. This CDR3 comprises 10 residues. The CDR3 DNA follows: TGTGCCAACCGGATCGGGGAGCTGTTTTTT. This encodes CANRIGELFF.

The chain combines TRBV6-2 or TRBV6-3 with TRBJ2-5; D not certain. The germline CDR1 and CDR2 sequences are MNHEY and SVGEGT. This CDR3 region has 18 residues. Trimming stripped 2 bases from V and 1 base from J, with 20 bases between. CDR3 nucleotide sequence: TGTGCCAGCAGTTACCGGTACCCCCGGAGCGAGAGCCAAGAGACCCAGTACTTC. It yields the protein CASSYRYPRSESQETQYF.

This clonotype was seen many times. The rearrangement uses TRBV4-3 and TRBJ2-2; 13 bases match TRBD2. From germline, CDR1 is LGHNA and CDR2 YSLEER. The CDR3 extends over 20 amino acids. The ends lost 0 bases at V and 5 bases at J; junction bases unmatched: 12. CDR3 amino acids: CASSQDRIGLAGVGTGELFF. CDR3 nucleotide sequence: TGCGCCAGCAGCCAAGATAGGATAGGACTAGCGGGAGTCGGGACCGGGGAGCTGTTTTTT.

V gene TRBV3-1 combines with J gene TRBJ2-4; no clear D gene. From germline, CDR1 is LGHDT and CDR2 YNNKEL (reference sequence). The CDR3 totals 13 residues. V lost 0 bases, J lost 9 bases, and 9 bases lay in between. DNA for the CDR3: TGTGCCAGCAGCCAAGAATGGACGGGCATTCAGTACTTC. Translation gives CASSQEWTGIQYF.

V is TRBV20-1 and J is TRBJ2-1, with 8 nucleotides matching TRBD2. Losses at the gene ends were 3 bases for V and 12 bases for J; bases not matched to a gene: 7. The CDR3 loop spans 12 amino acids. Germline-derived CDR1 and CDR2 are DFQATT and SNEGSKA (reference sequence). The DNA for the CDR3 is TGCAGTGCTAGCCAGCGGGGGACCTCGCAGTTCTTC. The encoded protein is CSASQRGTSQFF.

This chain uses TRBV11-2 with TRBJ2-6; possibly TRBD2 for D (6 bases). The length of the CDR3 is 19 residues. Trimming removed 3 bases from V and 2 bases from J, with 20 bases in between. Germline CDR1 SGHAT, CDR2 FQNNGV. This CDR3 reads CASSFWSREAGPGANVLTF. The CDR3 DNA is TGTGCCAGCAGCTTCTGGTCCCGGGAAGCGGGTCCTGGGGCCAACGTCCTGACTTTC.

This clonotype showed up just a few times. This chain uses TRBV28 with TRBJ2-1; D possibly uses TRBD1 or TRBD2 (5 bases each). V was cut by 5 bases and J by 10 bases, with 18 bases left in between. The CDR3 extends over 14 amino acids. Germline CDR1 and CDR2: MDHEN and SYDVKM. CDR3 in amino acids: CASSRRDGRREQFF. CDR3 bases: TGTGCCAGCAGTCGCAGGGACGGTCGGAGAGAGCAGTTCTTC.

CDR3 sequence: CASSFLGLPSTGELFF. DNA for the CDR3: TGTGCCAGCAGTTTCCTGGGGCTCCCTAGCACCGGGGAGCTGTTTTTT. The V and J genes are TRBV12-3 or TRBV12-4 and TRBJ2-2; D is perhaps TRBD1 (5 bases). This CDR3 has 16 residues. With 3 bases removed from V and 4 bases from J, the gap between germline ends came to 15 bases.

This clonotype occurred a few times. The V call is TRBV20-1, the J call TRBJ2-2, with no clear D. V was clipped by 2 bases and J by 2 bases, with 12 bases between them. Germline V lookup: CDR1 DFQATT, CDR2 SNEGSKA (reference sequence). This CDR3 comprises 15 residues. In DNA, the CDR3 is TGCAGTGCTAGATCGGTGGACCACAACACCGGGGAGCTGTTTTTT. It encodes CSARSVDHNTGELFF.

Many counts were recorded for this clonotype. The chain combines TRBV20-1 with TRBJ2-5, with 12 positions matching TRBD2. The V and J ends lost 5 bases and 5 bases, in that order; junction bases with no gene match: 12. From germline, CDR1 is DFQATT and CDR2 SNEGSKA (reference sequence). The length of the CDR3 is 16 residues. CDR3 loop: CSAPIWTSGVMETQYF. The CDR3 bases are TGCAGTGCTCCTATATGGACTAGCGGGGTAATGGAGACCCAGTACTTC.

The chain is built from TRBV12-3 or TRBV12-4 and TRBJ1-2; TRBD1 aligns across 7 bases. V was pared by 7 bases and J by 8 bases, with 13 bases of the junction left unmatched. The CDR3 consists of 14 residues. The CDR3 protein is CASTQRGQGGGYTF. The CDR3 region has the DNA TGTGCCAGCACTCAAAGAGGCCAGGGGGGCGGCTACACCTTC.

The chain is built from TRBV5-5 and TRBJ1-1, with a weak D call TRBD1 (6 bases). The CDR3 consists of 17 residues. CDR1 is SGHKS, CDR2 YYEKEE, per germline (reference sequence). Trimming pared 2 bases from V and 0 bases from J, leaving 17 bases between. This CDR3 reads CASSFARTEEMNTEAFF. The CDR3, as DNA: TGTGCCAGCAGCTTTGCTAGGACAGAAGAGATGAACACTGAAGCTTTCTTT.